One and the same sample provided the 12 T cell receptor beta chains below, sequenced in a study of PD-1 blockade in classical Hodgkin lymphoma. The method was immunoSEQ multiplex PCR; TCRdb's version includes in-frame clones alone and lacks a portion of them. The table records around 20,000 clones, 73% of them present only once. Each patient's relapse followed autologous stem cell transplantation, and brentuximab vedotin exposure varied. Specimen: peripheral blood mononuclear cells (PBMCs), collected before the second cycle of nivolumab. The origin of the receptors is a human donor with classical Hodgkin lymphoma.

This clone has only one observation. The rearrangement links TRBV14 to TRBJ2-7; D not certain. The CDR3 has 11 residues. V lost 1 base to trimming and J lost 6 bases, with 4 bases between them. Germline values: CDR1 SGHDN, CDR2 FVKESK. CDR3 nucleotide sequence: TGTGCCAGCAGCCAAGGGCTCGAGCAGTACTTC. The encoded protein is CASSQGLEQYF.

This chain uses TRBV19 with TRBJ2-3, with unresolved D. The CDR3 is 16 residues long. Germline CDR1 and CDR2: LNHDA and SQIVND (reference sequence). Trimming removed 3 bases from V and 2 bases from J, with 15 bases in between. The CDR3 DNA reads as TGTGCCAGTAGTATCTCGTCGACGGGCTACACAGATACGCAGTATTTT. Protein: CASSISSTGYTDTQYF.

J is TRBJ1-1 and V is TRBV27, with D unresolved. V gave up 1 base and J gave up 3 bases, with 12 bases separating them. The CDR3 is made up of 15 amino acids. The V gene's germline CDR1 is MNHEY and CDR2 SMNVEV (reference sequence). CDR3 amino acids: CASSLYYGFDTEAFF. The CDR3 region has the DNA TGTGCCAGCAGTTTATATTACGGGTTTGACACTGAAGCTTTCTTT.

In its sample, this clone is medium-sized. The V gene is TRBV6-5, the J gene TRBJ2-7, with D tentatively TRBD1 or TRBD2 (5 bases each). CDR3 length: 12 residues. Between the trimmed V and J ends, which lost 0 bases and 7 bases, there was a span of 7 bases. CDR1 is MNHEY and CDR2 is SVGAGI in the germline V gene. CDR3 coding DNA: TGTGCCAGCAGTTACTCTGGGGGAGAGCAGTACTTC. Amino acids: CASSYSGGEQYF.

This rearrangement joins TRBV18 to TRBJ2-5; no clear D. In germline, CDR1 is KGHSH, CDR2 LQKENI. This CDR3 has 17 amino acids. V was clipped by 5 bases and J by 1 base, with 20 bases between them. CDR3: CASSTIGSMGFQETQYF. The CDR3 bases are TGTGCCAGCTCAACGATCGGATCAATGGGGTTCCAAGAGACCCAGTACTTC.

The CDR3 sequence: CASSVTSAVETQYF. In DNA form, the CDR3 reads TGTGCCAGCAGCGTAACTAGCGCGGTGGAGACCCAGTACTTC. The chain links TRBV6-5 to TRBJ2-5; 7 bases map to TRBD2. Germline loops: CDR1 MNHEY, CDR2 SVGAGI. The length of the CDR3 is 14 residues. Losses at the gene ends were 6 bases for V and 5 bases for J; bases not matched to a gene: 9.

This clone was counted a few times. The J gene is TRBJ1-2, the V gene TRBV11-2; 7 positions agree with TRBD1. This CDR3 comprises 13 residues. V was clipped by 1 base and J by 4 bases; unmatched bases: 0. CDR1 SGHAT and CDR2 FQNNGV come from the germline V gene. CDR3 amino acids: CASSLGTGYGYTF. CDR3 nucleotide sequence: TGTGCCAGCAGCTTAGGGACAGGCTATGGCTACACCTTC.

The V and J genes are TRBV9 and TRBJ2-1; 9 nucleotides match TRBD2. The CDR3 extends over 15 amino acids. Germline V gene data show CDR1 as SGDLS and CDR2 as YYNGEE. The ends lost 4 bases at V and 4 bases at J; junction bases unmatched: 6. The CDR3 here is CASSIQGLAYNEQFF. In DNA, the CDR3 is TGTGCCAGCAGCATACAGGGACTAGCATACAATGAGCAGTTCTTC.

The chain links TRBV6-7 to TRBJ2-5, with D uncertain. TRBV6-7 is given ORF status, its function remaining uncertain. The CDR3 totals 10 residues. V lost 7 bases and J lost 2, with 2 bases in between. The CDR3 DNA reads as TGTGCCAGCATTCAAGAGACCCAGTACTTC. Protein sequence: CASIQETQYF.

The chain recombines TRBV4-2 with TRBJ2-3, with 7 bases identical to TRBD2. V lost 1 base, J lost 5 bases, and 12 bases stayed unmatched. There are 17 residues in the CDR3. CDR1 and CDR2 from the germline V gene are LGHNA and YNFKEQ. CDR3 in amino acids: CASSQAPPRAGEDTQYF. The CDR3 nucleotides read TGTGCCAGCAGCCAAGCTCCCCCGCGCGCGGGAGAAGATACGCAGTATTTT.

The chain recombines TRBV7-2 with TRBJ1-2; D gene ambiguous. CDR3 size: 13 residues. Germline assignment: CDR1 SGHTA and CDR2 FQGNSA. The V end lost 5 bases, the J end lost 4 bases, and 11 bases lay between the germline ends. The CDR3 nucleotides are TGTGCCAGCAGCCACGCACAGACCTATGGCTACACCTTC. This codes for CASSHAQTYGYTF.

The chain recombines TRBV7-2 with TRBJ2-1; 8 nucleotides line up with TRBD1. The V gene end was trimmed by 5 bases and the J gene end by 9 bases; junction bases not matched to a gene: 9. Germline V gives CDR1 SGHTA, CDR2 FQGNSA. The CDR3 loop spans 14 amino acids. The CDR3 bases are TGTGCCAGCAGCAAGAGGACAGGGATCGGTGAGCAGTTCTTC. Translated: CASSKRTGIGEQFF.